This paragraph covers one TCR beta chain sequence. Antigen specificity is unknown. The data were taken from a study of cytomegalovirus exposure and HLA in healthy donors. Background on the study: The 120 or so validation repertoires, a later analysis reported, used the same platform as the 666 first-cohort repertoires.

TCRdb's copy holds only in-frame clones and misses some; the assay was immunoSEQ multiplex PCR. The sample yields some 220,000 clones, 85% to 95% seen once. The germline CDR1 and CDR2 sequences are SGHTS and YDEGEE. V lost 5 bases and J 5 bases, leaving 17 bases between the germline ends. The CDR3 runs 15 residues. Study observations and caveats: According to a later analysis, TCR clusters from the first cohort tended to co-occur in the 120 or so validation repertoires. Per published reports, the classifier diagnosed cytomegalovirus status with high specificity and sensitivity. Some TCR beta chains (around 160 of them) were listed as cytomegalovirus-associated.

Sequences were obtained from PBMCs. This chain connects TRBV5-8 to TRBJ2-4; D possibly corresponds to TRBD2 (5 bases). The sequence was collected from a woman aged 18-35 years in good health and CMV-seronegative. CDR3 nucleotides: TGTGCCAGCAGGGATTTAAGGAGGAGACAAAACATTCAGTACTTC. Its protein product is CASRDLRRRQNIQYF.